The T cell receptor (beta chain) described here comes from a study of T cell responses to AZD1222 COVID-19 vaccine. Trimming stripped 3 bases from V and 0 bases from J, with 5 bases between. Germline values: CDR1 SGHAT, CDR2 FQNNGV. The CDR3 contains 13 residues. The assay was immunoSEQ multiplex PCR, and TCRdb's table has in-frame clones only and misses some. Of some 130,000 clones listed, 70% to 90% are singletons. The receptor was derived from an adult in good health. Source: peripheral blood, taken on day 0 of AZD1222 vaccination. The gene calls are TRBV11-2 and TRBJ1-1; D is unresolved. The CDR3 DNA reads TGTGCCAGCAGCTTTGAGATGAACACTGAAGCTTTCTTT. It codes for CASSFEMNTEAFF. The full variable domain, with the rest looked up from reference TRBV11-2 and TRBJ1-1, is EAGVAQSPRYKIIEKRQSVAFWCNPISGHATLYWYQQILGQGPKLLIQFQNNGVVDDSQLPKDRFSAERLKGVDSTLKIQPAKLEDSAVYLCASSFEMNTEAFFGQGTRLTVV.